Below are 9 T cell receptor beta chains sequenced from a single sample in a study of blood T cell repertoires in COVID-19. Only in-frame clones appear in the TCRdb table, and some are missing; sequencing was by immunoSEQ multiplex PCR. Counted here are roughly 35,000 clones, over 70% occurring once; the ten biggest clones make up around 15%. The sample was peripheral blood. Receptors were obtained from a man aged 60 to 75 with active COVID-19.

V is TRBV14 and J is TRBJ2-3; D is unclear. V was trimmed by 1 base and J by 0 bases, leaving 11 bases between them. The CDR3 has 16 residues. From germline, CDR1 is SGHDN and CDR2 FVKESK. CDR3 sequence reads: CASSQVAGSSTDTQYF. The CDR3 coding sequence is TGTGCCAGCAGCCAAGTCGCAGGTTCGAGCACAGATACGCAGTATTTT.

V is TRBV6-5 and J is TRBJ2-7, with 11 bases matching TRBD2. Germline assignment: CDR1 MNHEY and CDR2 SVGAGI. The length of the CDR3 is 15 residues. Trimming at V came to 5 bases and at J to 0 bases, leaving 3 bases not matched to a gene. The CDR3 DNA sequence: TGTGCCAGCAGTACCACTAGCGGGAGCTCCTACGAGCAGTACTTC. It encodes CASSTTSGSSYEQYF.

This chain connects TRBV15 to TRBJ2-7, with 10 bases matching TRBD1. The CDR3 spans 14 residues. V dropped 3 bases and J dropped 6; count of bases not matched to a gene: 5. Germline V gene lookup returns CDR1 LNHNV and CDR2 YYDKDF (reference sequence). The chain's CDR3 is CATSRGQGLSEQYF. CDR3 bases: TGTGCCACCAGCAGGGGACAGGGGCTCTCCGAGCAGTACTTC.

CDR3 region: CASSLGGREETQYF. In DNA form, the CDR3 reads TGCGCCAGCAGCTTGGGGGGGAGGGAAGAGACCCAGTACTTC. V is TRBV5-1 and J is TRBJ2-5; 7 bases are shared with TRBD2. V dropped 0 bases and J dropped 3; count of bases not matched to a gene: 2. CDR1 and CDR2 from the germline V gene are SGHRS and YFSETQ. This CDR3 is 14 amino acids long.

V is TRBV19 and J is TRBJ1-5; TRBD1 matches 7 bases. Looked up from germline, CDR1 is LNHDA and CDR2 is SQIVND (reference sequence). The V and J ends lost 10 bases and 9 bases, in that order; junction bases with no gene match: 15. CDR3 length: 14 amino acids. The CDR3 sequence: CATETGTDIGPQHF. CDR3 bases: TGTGCCACCGAAACCGGGACAGATATCGGGCCCCAGCATTTT.

This clone was counted once. The chain has TRBV6-5 and TRBJ2-2, with D tentatively TRBD1 (6 bases). Germline V CDR1 and CDR2: MNHEY, SVGAGI. The CDR3 spans 15 residues. Trimming took off 6 bases at V and 4 bases at J, with 15 bases between the two ends. The chain's CDR3 is CASRKQGTGTGELFF. CDR3 bases: TGTGCCAGCAGAAAACAGGGCACGGGCACCGGGGAGCTGTTTTTT.

The chain recombines TRBV5-1 with TRBJ2-7; TRBD2 might be the D (5 bases). The CDR3 consists of 15 residues. The germline V and J ends were trimmed by 4 bases and 0 bases, with 14 bases remaining between them. Germline V CDR1 and CDR2: SGHRS, YFSETQ. DNA of the CDR3: TGCGCCAGCAGCCCGGTAGTAGCGAGCTCCTACGAGCAGTACTTC. This encodes CASSPVVASSYEQYF.

This chain connects TRBV7-9 to TRBJ2-7, with 7 bases matching TRBD2. V lost 7 bases to trimming and J lost 2 bases; unmatched junction nucleotides: 20. Germline V CDR1 and CDR2: SEHNR, FQNEAQ (reference sequence). The CDR3 has 18 residues. The CDR3 DNA sequence: TGTGCCAGCACCCGCCCGGGTGCGGGGCTAGCGGAGACCTACGAGCAGTACTTC. Translating gives CASTRPGAGLAETYEQYF.

V usage is TRBV6-5 and J usage is TRBJ2-7, with 7 bases that match TRBD1. Germline CDR1 reads MNHEY; CDR2 reads SVGAGI. The CDR3 is made up of 14 amino acids. The ends lost 4 bases at V and 1 base at J; junction bases unmatched: 4. CDR3 amino acids: CASSSRGQSYEQYF. CDR3 in DNA: TGTGCCAGCAGTTCCAGGGGACAGTCCTACGAGCAGTACTTC.